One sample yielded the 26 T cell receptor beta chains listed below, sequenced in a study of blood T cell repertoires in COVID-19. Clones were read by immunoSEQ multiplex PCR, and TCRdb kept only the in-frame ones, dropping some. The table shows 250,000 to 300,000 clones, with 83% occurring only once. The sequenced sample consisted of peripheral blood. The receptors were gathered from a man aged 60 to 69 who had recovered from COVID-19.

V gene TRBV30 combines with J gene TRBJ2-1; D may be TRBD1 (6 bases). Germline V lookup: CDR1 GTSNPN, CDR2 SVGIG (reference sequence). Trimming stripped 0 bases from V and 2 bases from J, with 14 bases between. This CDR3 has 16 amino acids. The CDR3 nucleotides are TGTGCCTGGAGTGTACTTGGCAGGGGCACCTACAATGAGCAGTTCTTC. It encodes CAWSVLGRGTYNEQFF.

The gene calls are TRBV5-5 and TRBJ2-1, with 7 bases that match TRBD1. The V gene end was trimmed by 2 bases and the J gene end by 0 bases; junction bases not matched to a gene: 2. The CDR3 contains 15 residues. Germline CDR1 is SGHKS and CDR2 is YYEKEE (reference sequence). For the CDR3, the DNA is TGTGCCAGCAGCTTACGGGACAGCTCCTACAATGAGCAGTTCTTC. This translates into CASSLRDSSYNEQFF. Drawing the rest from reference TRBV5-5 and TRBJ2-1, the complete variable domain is DAGVTQSPTHLIKTRGQQVTLRCSPISGHKSVSWYQQVLGQGPQFIFQYYEKEERGRGNFPDRFSARQFPNYSSELNVNALLLGDSALYLCASSLRDSSYNEQFFGPGTRLTVL.

The CDR3 bases are TGTGCCAGCAATTGGAGGGAAGGAATCCATGAGCAGTTCTTC. Amino acid sequence: CASNWREGIHEQFF. V gene TRBV5-4 combines with J gene TRBJ2-1, with a weak D call TRBD2 (6 bases). Between the trimmed V and J ends, which lost 6 bases and 8 bases, there was a span of 18 bases. The CDR3 runs to 14 residues. Germline CDR1 is SGHNT and CDR2 is YYREEE (reference sequence).

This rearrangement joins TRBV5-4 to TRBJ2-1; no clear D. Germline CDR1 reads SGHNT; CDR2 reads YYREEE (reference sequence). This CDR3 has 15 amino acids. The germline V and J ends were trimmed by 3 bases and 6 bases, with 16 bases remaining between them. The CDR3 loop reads CASSSKTGLGNEQFF. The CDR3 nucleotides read TGTGCCAGCAGCTCAAAGACTGGCCTCGGCAATGAGCAGTTCTTC. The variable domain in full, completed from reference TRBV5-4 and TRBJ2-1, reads ETGVTQSPTHLIKTRGQQVTLRCSSQSGHNTVSWYQQALGQGPQFIFQYYREEENGRGNFPPRFSGLQFPNYSSELNVNALELDDSALYLCASSSKTGLGNEQFFGPGTRLTVL.

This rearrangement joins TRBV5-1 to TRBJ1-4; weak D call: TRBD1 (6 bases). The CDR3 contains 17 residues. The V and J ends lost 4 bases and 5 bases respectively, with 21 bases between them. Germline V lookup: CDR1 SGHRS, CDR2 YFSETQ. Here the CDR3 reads CASSLNPSPGANEKLFF. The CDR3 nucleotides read TGCGCCAGCAGCCTAAACCCATCCCCAGGGGCCAATGAAAAACTGTTTTTT. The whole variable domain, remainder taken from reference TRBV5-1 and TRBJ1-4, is KAGVTQTPRYLIKTRGQQVTLSCSPISGHRSVSWYQQTPGQGLQFLFEYFSETQRNKGNFPGRFSGRQFSNSRSEMNVSTLELGDSALYLCASSLNPSPGANEKLFFGSGTQLSVL.

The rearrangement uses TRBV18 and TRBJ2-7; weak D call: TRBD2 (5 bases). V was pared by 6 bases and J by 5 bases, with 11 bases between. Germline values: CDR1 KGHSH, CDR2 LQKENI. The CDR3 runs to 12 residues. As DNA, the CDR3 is TGTGCCAGCTCTCATCGGGGAGACGAGCAGTACTTC. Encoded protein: CASSHRGDEQYF.

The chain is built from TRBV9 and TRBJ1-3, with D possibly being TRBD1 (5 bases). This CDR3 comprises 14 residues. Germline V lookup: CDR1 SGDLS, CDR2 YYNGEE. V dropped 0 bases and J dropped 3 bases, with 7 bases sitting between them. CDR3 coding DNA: TGTGCCAGCAGCGTAGGGGGGGTTGGAAACACCATATATTTT. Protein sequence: CASSVGGVGNTIYF.

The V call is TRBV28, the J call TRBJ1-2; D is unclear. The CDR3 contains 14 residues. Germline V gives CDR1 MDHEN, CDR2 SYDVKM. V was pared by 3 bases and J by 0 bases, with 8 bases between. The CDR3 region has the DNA TGTGCCAGCAGTTTTGGGAGCACTAACTATGGCTACACCTTC. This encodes CASSFGSTNYGYTF.

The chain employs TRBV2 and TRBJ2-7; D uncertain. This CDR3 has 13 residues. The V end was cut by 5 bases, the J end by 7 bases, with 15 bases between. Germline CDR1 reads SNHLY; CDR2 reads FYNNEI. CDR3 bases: TGTGCCAGCAGTCCCTCTGGGCCTTGGGAGCAGTACTTC. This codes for CASSPSGPWEQYF.

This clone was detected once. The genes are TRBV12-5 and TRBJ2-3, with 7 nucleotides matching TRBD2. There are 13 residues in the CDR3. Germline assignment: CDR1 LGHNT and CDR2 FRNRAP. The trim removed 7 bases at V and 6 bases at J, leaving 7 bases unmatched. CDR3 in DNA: TGTGCTAGTGCCACCGGGAGGCGGGATACGCAGTATTTT. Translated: CASATGRRDTQYF. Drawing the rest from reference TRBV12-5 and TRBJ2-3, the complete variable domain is DARVTQTPRHKVTEMGQEVTMRCQPILGHNTVFWYRQTMMQGLELLAYFRNRAPLDDSGMPKDRFSAEMPDATLATLKIQPSEPRDSAVYFCASATGRRDTQYFGPGTRLTVL.

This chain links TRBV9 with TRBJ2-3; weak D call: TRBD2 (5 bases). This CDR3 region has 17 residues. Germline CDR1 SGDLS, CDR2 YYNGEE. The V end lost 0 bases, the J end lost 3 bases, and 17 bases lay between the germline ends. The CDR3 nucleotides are TGTGCCAGCAGCGTAGAGGTTGCGGCCCGGGGAACAGATACGCAGTATTTT. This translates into CASSVEVAARGTDTQYF.

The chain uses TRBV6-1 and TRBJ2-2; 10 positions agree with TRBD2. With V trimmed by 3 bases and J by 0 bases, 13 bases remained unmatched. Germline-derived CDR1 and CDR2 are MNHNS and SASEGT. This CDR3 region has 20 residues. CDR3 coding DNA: TGTGCCAGCAGTGACAGAGCGGGAGGGCTTCTAGGCGCGAACACCGGGGAGCTGTTTTTT. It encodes CASSDRAGGLLGANTGELFF.

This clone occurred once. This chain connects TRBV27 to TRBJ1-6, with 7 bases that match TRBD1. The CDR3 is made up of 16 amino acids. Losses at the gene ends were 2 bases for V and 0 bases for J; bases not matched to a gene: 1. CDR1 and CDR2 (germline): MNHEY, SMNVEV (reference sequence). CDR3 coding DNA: TGTGCCAGCAGTTTACGGGACAGCTCCTATAATTCACCCCTCCACTTT. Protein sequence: CASSLRDSSYNSPLHF.

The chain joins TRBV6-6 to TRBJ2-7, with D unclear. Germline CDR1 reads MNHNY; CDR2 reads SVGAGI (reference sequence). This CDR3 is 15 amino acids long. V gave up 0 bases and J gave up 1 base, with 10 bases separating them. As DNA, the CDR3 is TGTGCCAGCAGTTACTCGATCGGAGAATCCTACGAGCAGTACTTC. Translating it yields CASSYSIGESYEQYF.

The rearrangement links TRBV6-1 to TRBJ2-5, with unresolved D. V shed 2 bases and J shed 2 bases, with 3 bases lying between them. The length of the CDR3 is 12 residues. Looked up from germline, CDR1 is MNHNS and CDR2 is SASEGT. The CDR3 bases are TGTGCCAGCAGTGAACAGCAAGAGACCCAGTACTTC. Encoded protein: CASSEQQETQYF.

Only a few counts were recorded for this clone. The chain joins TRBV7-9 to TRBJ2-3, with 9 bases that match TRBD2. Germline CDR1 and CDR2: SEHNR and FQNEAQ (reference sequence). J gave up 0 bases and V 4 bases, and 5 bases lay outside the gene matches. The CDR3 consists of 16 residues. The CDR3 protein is CASSSGLAMSTDTQYF. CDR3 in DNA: TGTGCCAGCAGCTCGGGACTAGCAATGAGCACAGATACGCAGTATTTT. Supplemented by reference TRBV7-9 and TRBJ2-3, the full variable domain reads DTGVSQNPRHKITKRGQNVTFRCDPISEHNRLYWYRQTLGQGPEFLTYFQNEAQLEKSRLLSDRFSAERPKGSFSTLEIQRTEQGDSAMYLCASSSGLAMSTDTQYFGPGTRLTVL.

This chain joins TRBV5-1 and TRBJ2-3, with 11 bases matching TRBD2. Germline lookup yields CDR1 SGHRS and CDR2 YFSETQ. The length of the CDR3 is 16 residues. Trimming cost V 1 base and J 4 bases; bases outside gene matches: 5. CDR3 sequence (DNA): TGCGCCAGCAGCTTGCCTAGCGGGAGGTGGGCAGATACGCAGTATTTT. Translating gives CASSLPSGRWADTQYF. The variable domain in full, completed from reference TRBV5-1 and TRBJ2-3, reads KAGVTQTPRYLIKTRGQQVTLSCSPISGHRSVSWYQQTPGQGLQFLFEYFSETQRNKGNFPGRFSGRQFSNSRSEMNVSTLELGDSALYLCASSLPSGRWADTQYFGPGTRLTVL.

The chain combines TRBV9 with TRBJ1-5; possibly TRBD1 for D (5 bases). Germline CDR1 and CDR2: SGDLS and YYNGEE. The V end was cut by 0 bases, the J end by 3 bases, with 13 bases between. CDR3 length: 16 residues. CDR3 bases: TGTGCCAGCAGCGTAGTGGGCAGGGAGGTCAATCAGCCCCAGCATTTT. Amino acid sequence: CASSVVGREVNQPQHF.

The CDR3 DNA reads TGTGCCAGCAGCGAGCGGGTTCGGGAGACCCAGTACTTC. Amino acid sequence: CASSERVRETQYF. The chain is built from TRBV7-3 and TRBJ2-5, with D possibly matching TRBD2 (6 bases). The CDR3 runs to 13 residues. Germline CDR1 and CDR2: SGHTA and FQGTGA. The germline V and J ends were trimmed by 5 bases and 5 bases, with 12 bases remaining between them. The full variable domain, its missing parts supplied by reference TRBV7-3 and TRBJ2-5, is GAGVSQTPSNKVTEKGKYVELRCDPISGHTALYWYRQSLGQGPEFLIYFQGTGAADDSGLPNDRFFAVRPEGSVSTLKIQRTERGDSAVYLCASSERVRETQYFGPGTRLLVL.

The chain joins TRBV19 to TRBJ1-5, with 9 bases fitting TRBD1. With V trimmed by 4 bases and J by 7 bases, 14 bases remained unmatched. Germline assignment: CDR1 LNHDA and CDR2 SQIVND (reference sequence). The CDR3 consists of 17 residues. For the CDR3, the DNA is TGTGCCAGTAGTACAAAACCGGGACAGGGACTGGGGCAGCCCCAGCATTTT. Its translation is CASSTKPGQGLGQPQHF. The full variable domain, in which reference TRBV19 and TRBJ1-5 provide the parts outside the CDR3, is DGGITQSPKYLFRKEGQNVTLSCEQNLNHDAMYWYRQDPGQGLRLIYYSQIVNDFQKGDIAEGYSVSREKKESFPLTVTSAQKNPTAFYLCASSTKPGQGLGQPQHFGDGTRLSIL.

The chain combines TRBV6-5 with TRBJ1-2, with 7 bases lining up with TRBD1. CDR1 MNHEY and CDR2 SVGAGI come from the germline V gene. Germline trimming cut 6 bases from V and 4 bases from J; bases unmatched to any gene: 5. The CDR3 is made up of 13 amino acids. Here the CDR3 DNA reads TGTGCCAGCAGACACGACAGGGCCTATGGCTACACCTTC. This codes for CASRHDRAYGYTF.

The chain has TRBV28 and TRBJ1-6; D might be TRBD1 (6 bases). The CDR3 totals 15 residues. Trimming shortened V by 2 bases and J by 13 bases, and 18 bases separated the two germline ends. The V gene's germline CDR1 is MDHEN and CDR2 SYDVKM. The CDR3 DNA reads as TGTGCCAGCAGTTTAAGCGACGGGACACGGAGTCCCCTCCACTTT. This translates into CASSLSDGTRSPLHF.

CDR3: CASLIPLGGFTGELFF. Here the CDR3 DNA reads TGTGCCAGCCTAATCCCGTTGGGGGGATTCACCGGGGAGCTGTTTTTT. V usage is TRBV7-9 and J usage is TRBJ2-2; TRBD2 is a possible D gene (6 bases). Germline CDR1 reads SEHNR; CDR2 reads FQNEAQ (reference sequence). The germline V and J ends were trimmed by 8 bases and 4 bases, with 20 bases remaining between them. The CDR3 has 16 residues.

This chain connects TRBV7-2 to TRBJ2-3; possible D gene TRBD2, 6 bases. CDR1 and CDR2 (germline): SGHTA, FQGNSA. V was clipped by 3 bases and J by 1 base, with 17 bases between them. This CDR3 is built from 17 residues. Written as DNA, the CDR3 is TGTGCCAGCAGCTTGGGACTCTCCACGGGGGGCACAGATACGCAGTATTTT. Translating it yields CASSLGLSTGGTDTQYF.

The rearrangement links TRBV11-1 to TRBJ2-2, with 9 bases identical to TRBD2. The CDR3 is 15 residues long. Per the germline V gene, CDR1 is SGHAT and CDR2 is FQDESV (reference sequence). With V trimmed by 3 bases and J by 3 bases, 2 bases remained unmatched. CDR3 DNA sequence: TGTGCCAGCAGCTTCAGACTAGCGGACACCGGGGAGCTGTTTTTT. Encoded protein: CASSFRLADTGELFF. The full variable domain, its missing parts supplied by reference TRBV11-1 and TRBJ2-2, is EAEVAQSPRYKITEKSQAVAFWCDPISGHATLYWYRQILGQGPELLVQFQDESVVDDSQLPKDRFSAERLKGVDSTLKIQPAELGDSAMYLCASSFRLADTGELFFGEGSRLTVL.

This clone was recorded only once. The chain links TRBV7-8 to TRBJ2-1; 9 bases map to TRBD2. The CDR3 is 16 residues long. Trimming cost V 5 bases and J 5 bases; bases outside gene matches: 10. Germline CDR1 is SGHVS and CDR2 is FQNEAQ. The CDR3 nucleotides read TGTGCCAGCAGCCCCGGTCGGACTAGCGTAGACAATGAGCAGTTCTTC. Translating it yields CASSPGRTSVDNEQFF.